This record concerns one TCR beta chain sequence. Its antigen is still unknown. No much larger clonotype is one base removed from it; base qualities were not supplied. The sample originates from a study of OX40 agonist ivuxolimab in advanced cancers. Some background on the complete study: Ivuxolimab was an agonistic, fully human IgG2 monoclonal antibody directed against OX40 (CD134), a costimulatory receptor. Of the approximately 54 dose-escalation patients, hepatocellular carcinoma was present in around 19, melanoma in approximately 15, renal cell carcinoma in 9 and head and neck cancer in 9. Partial responses occurred in three dose-escalation patients, of whom one had hepatocellular carcinoma and two had cutaneous melanoma. Intravenous ivuxolimab was administered to patients every 2 weeks at six dose levels: 0.01, 0.1, 0.3, 1.5, 3 and 10 mg/kg. The purpose of peripheral TCRbeta sequencing was to test whether ivuxolimab changed TCR sequence diversity and led to clonal T-cell expansion. Patients were allowed to have had prior anti-PD-1, anti-PD-L1 or anti-CTLA-4 therapy, and approximately 37% of the dose-escalation patients had been treated with checkpoint inhibitors. The paper covers the monotherapy dose-escalation part of the phase I ivuxolimab trial, which included N of about 51 patients. In the dose-escalation cohort, 82.7% of patients were male, and the mean age was 60 years with a range of roughly 20 to 80.

General study outcomes and caveats: Antigen specificity was not determined for the clonally expanded peripheral T cells. Clonal expansion of both CD4+ and CD8+ blood T cells was observed from baseline to week 6 at doses 0.1 to 3.0 mg/kg. After ivuxolimab, more expanded clones were found on average in CD8+ T cells than in CD4+ T cells. Low levels of normalized T-cell clonal expansion were also seen in some nonresponding patients. In the 0.1-3.0 mg/kg groups, partial responders were among the patients with the lowest normalized peripheral clonal expansion, particularly in CD8+ T cells.

V drops 7 bases and J drops 5 bases, leaving 23 bases in between. The germline V gene (reference sequence) specifies SGHNT as CDR1 and YYREEE as CDR2. The CDR3 runs 16 amino acids, cysteine and phenylalanine included. Only the CDR3 DNA is retained, 48 bases long and in frame from the first base. To sequence the TCRbeta CDR3 region, genomic DNA was isolated from the sorted cells. TCRbeta CDR3 regions were sequenced using the immunoSEQ Assay. TCRdb holds this immuneACCESS table with in-frame rearrangements only. Some clones are missing; in checked studies, unresolved V genes explain under half, and the rest has no known cause. The sample yields about 35,000 clones; around 84% were counted once. Approximately 1.8% of the sample goes to the ten largest clones. The trial excluded patients who had a history of autoimmune disease or who were on systemic immunosuppression. In every dose cohort, peripheral blood was drawn for TCR sequencing at baseline, cycle 4 day 1, and cycle 7 day 1. The samples were drawn from a first-in-human, open-label, multicenter phase I dose-escalation trial of ivuxolimab. Adults with locally advanced or metastatic head and neck squamous cell, hepatocellular, melanoma or renal cell carcinoma were enrolled in the trial. Before TCR sequencing, CD4+ and CD8+ T cells were separately sorted from peripheral blood.

This clonotype was obtained from an adult with an advanced solid tumor such as melanoma, head and neck, liver or kidney cancer. The specimen was CD4+ or CD8+ T cells sorted from blood, collected in a trial of the OX40 agonist ivuxolimab. Recombination connected TRBV5-4 to TRBJ2-3; the D segment could be TRBD1, given 6 matching bases. CDR3 protein: CASALGAGYPGDTQYF. The sequenced DNA: TGTGCCAGCGCCCTGGGGGCGGGCTACCCGGGAGATACGCAGTATTTT.